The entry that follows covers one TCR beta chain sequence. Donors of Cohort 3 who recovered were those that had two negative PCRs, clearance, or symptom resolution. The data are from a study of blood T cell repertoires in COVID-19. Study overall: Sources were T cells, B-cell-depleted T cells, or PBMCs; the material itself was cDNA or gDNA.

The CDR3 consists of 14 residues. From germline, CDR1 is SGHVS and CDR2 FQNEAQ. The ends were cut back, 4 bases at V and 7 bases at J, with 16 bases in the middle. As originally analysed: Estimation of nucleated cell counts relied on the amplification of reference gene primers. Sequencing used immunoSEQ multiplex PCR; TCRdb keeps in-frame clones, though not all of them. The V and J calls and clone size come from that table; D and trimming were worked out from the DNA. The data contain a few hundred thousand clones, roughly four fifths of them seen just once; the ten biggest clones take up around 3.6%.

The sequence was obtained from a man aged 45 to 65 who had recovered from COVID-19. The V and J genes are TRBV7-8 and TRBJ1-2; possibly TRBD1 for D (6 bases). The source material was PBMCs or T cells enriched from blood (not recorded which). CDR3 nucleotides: TGTGCCAGCAGCTCCCAGGGTGGGGGGGCTGGCTACACCTTC. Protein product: CASSSQGGGAGYTF.